The 29 T cell receptor beta chains given below trace back to one sample, sequenced in a study. One entry per CDR3 protein results from TCRdb running MiXCR on the 5' RACE reads. The sample lists nearly 55,000 distinct CDR3 sequences, 17% occurring once. The sample consisted of naive CD4+ T cells sorted from blood. Stated subset: naive CD4+ T cells, CD4+CD45RA+CD25-. These receptors originate from a female donor with breast cancer.

The genes are TRBV7-6 and TRBJ1-1; 7 bases fit TRBD1. The CDR3 length is 14 residues. Trimming removed 10 bases from V and 2 bases from J; junction bases left unmatched: 10. From germline, CDR1 is SGHVS and CDR2 FNYEAQ. The CDR3 DNA follows: TGTGCCAACACCAGAGGGACAGACAACACTGAAGCTTTCTTT. Its translation is CANTRGTDNTEAFF.

The chain joins TRBV7-8 to TRBJ1-3; a possible D gene is TRBD1 (5 bases). The germline CDR1 and CDR2 sequences are SGHVS and FQNEAQ. Trimming left V 3 bases short and J 4 bases short, with 10 bases between. The CDR3 runs 14 residues. DNA of the CDR3: TGTGCCAGCAGCTTTACAGGTTCAGGAAACACCATATATTTT. Its translation: CASSFTGSGNTIYF.

This clonotype occurred a few times. V and J are TRBV28 and TRBJ2-7; 8 bases map to TRBD2. Trimming removed 6 bases from V and 5 bases from J; junction bases left unmatched: 12. The germline V gene encodes CDR1 MDHEN and CDR2 SYDVKM. This CDR3 has 15 amino acids. CDR3: CASSPSGSTSHEQYF. The CDR3 coding sequence is TGTGCCAGCAGCCCCAGCGGGAGTACTTCCCACGAGCAGTACTTC. The full variable domain, with the rest looked up from reference TRBV28 and TRBJ2-7, is DVKVTQSSRYLVKRTGEKVFLECVQDMDHENMFWYRQDPGLGLRLIYFSYDVKMKEKGDIPEGYSVSREKKERFSLILESASTNQTSMYLCASSPSGSTSHEQYFGPGTRLTVT.

This clonotype has at least ten counts. The rearrangement uses TRBV7-3 and TRBJ2-1, with 8 bases that match TRBD1. V lost 5 bases to trimming and J lost 7 bases; unmatched junction nucleotides: 4. CDR1 and CDR2 from the germline V gene are SGHTA and FQGTGA. The CDR3 has 13 amino acids. DNA of the CDR3: TGTGCCAGCAGCGAACAGGGGGAAAATGAGCAGTTCTTC. Amino acid sequence: CASSEQGENEQFF. Variable domain in full (rest from reference TRBV7-3 and TRBJ2-1): GAGVSQTPSNKVTEKGKYVELRCDPISGHTALYWYRQSLGQGPEFLIYFQGTGAADDSGLPNDRFFAVRPEGSVSTLKIQRTERGDSAVYLCASSEQGENEQFFGPGTRLTVL.

This clonotype was counted at least ten times. Here the CDR3 reads CASSYGTYYEQYF. The CDR3 DNA reads as TGTGCCAGCAGTTACGGGACATACTACGAGCAGTACTTC. V and J are TRBV6-5 and TRBJ2-7, with TRBD1 as a possible D gene (6 bases). Germline-derived CDR1 and CDR2 are MNHEY and SVGAGI. V gave up 2 bases and J gave up 3 bases, with 8 bases separating them. The CDR3 is made up of 13 amino acids.

The V gene is TRBV10-2, the J gene TRBJ2-3; 7 bases are shared with TRBD2. The germline V gene has CDR1 WSHSY and CDR2 SAAADI. Trimming at V came to 8 bases and at J to 7 bases, leaving 15 bases not matched to a gene. The CDR3 consists of 15 residues. As DNA, the CDR3 is TGCGCCAGCGCCGTGGGCGGGGGAGTCGGCAATACGCAGTATTTT. It is translated as CASAVGGGVGNTQYF.

This clonotype occurred a few times. The V gene is TRBV4-1, the J gene TRBJ1-5; no reliable D call. CDR3 length equals 15 residues. The germline gives CDR1 MGHRA, CDR2 YSYEKL. With 2 bases removed from V and 0 bases from J, the gap between germline ends came to 8 bases. CDR3 region: CASSQREGSNQPQHF. As DNA, the CDR3 is TGCGCCAGCAGCCAACGGGAGGGTAGCAATCAGCCCCAGCATTTT.

The chain carries TRBV20-1 and TRBJ1-1, with D possibly matching TRBD1 (5 bases). The V gene's germline CDR1 is DFQATT and CDR2 SNEGSKA (reference sequence). V lost 2 bases, J lost 3 bases, and 19 bases lay in between. The CDR3 sequence is 16 residues long. CDR3 sequence (DNA): TGCAGTGCTAGATGGCAGGGAGGGGTGTGGGACACTGAAGCTTTCTTT. This gives the protein CSARWQGGVWDTEAFF.

This clonotype has only a few counts. The V call is TRBV5-1, the J call TRBJ2-5; 7 bases align to TRBD1. The CDR3 sequence is 14 residues long. Germline CDR1 SGHRS, CDR2 YFSETQ. V was clipped by 2 bases and J by 1 base; unmatched bases: 2. The CDR3 sequence is CASSLGDSQETQYF. DNA for the CDR3: TGCGCCAGCAGCTTAGGGGACAGCCAAGAGACCCAGTACTTC.

Many counts were recorded for this clonotype. The rearrangement links TRBV29-1 to TRBJ1-2; D is ambiguous. The CDR3 is made up of 10 amino acids. Looked up from germline, CDR1 is SQVTM and CDR2 is ANQGSEA. V lost 7 bases and J lost 8, with 11 bases in between. The CDR3 DNA reads TGCAGCGCCGGACCAGACGGCTACACCTTC. Protein: CSAGPDGYTF. Looking up the rest from reference TRBV29-1 and TRBJ1-2 gives the full variable domain: SAVISQKPSRDICQRGTSLTIQCQVDSQVTMMFWYRQQPGQSLTLIATANQGSEATYESGFVIDKFPISRPNLTFSTLTVSNMSPEDSSIYLCSAGPDGYTFGSGTRLTVV.

A few counts support this clonotype. The genes are TRBV6-5 and TRBJ2-2, with 7 bases aligning to TRBD2. This CDR3 is built from 15 residues. The V and J ends lost 6 bases and 5 bases, in that order; junction bases with no gene match: 9. Germline V CDR1 and CDR2: MNHEY, SVGAGI. CDR3 DNA sequence: TGTGCCAGCAGCCCCCCGGGGGGTCGGACCGGGGAGCTGTTTTTT. Translation: CASSPPGGRTGELFF.

This clonotype occurred many times. This chain connects TRBV28 to TRBJ2-4, with D possibly TRBD1 on 5 matching bases. The germline gives CDR1 MDHEN, CDR2 SYDVKM. Trimming removed 10 bases at V and 0 bases at J, with 10 bases between. CDR3 length equals 13 residues. CDR3 in DNA: TGTGCCACCTCAGGGTTAGCCAAAAACATTCAGTACTTC. It codes for CATSGLAKNIQYF.

The sample holds many counts of this clonotype. This CDR3 is CASSATDRNSPLHF. The DNA of the CDR3 is TGTGCCAGCAGTGCGACGGATAGAAATTCACCCCTCCACTTT. The chain couples TRBV6-1 to TRBJ1-6; D is unresolved. Germline loops: CDR1 MNHNS, CDR2 SASEGT. Between the trimmed V and J ends, which lost 4 bases and 7 bases, there was a span of 11 bases. This CDR3 region has 14 residues.

CDR3 nucleotide sequence: TGCAGAGCTTTTGCCTCGGACAGGGGTAGTACAGATACGCAGTATTTT. This encodes CRAFASDRGSTDTQYF. The genes are TRBV20-1 and TRBJ2-3; 9 bases are shared with TRBD1. In germline, CDR1 is DFQATT, CDR2 SNEGSKA (reference sequence). This CDR3 contains 16 residues.

This clonotype was picked up a small number of times. This chain links TRBV20-1 with TRBJ2-1; TRBD2 matches at 10 bases. Germline trimming cut 3 bases from V and 6 bases from J; bases unmatched to any gene: 11. CDR1 DFQATT and CDR2 SNEGSKA come from the germline V gene (reference sequence). The CDR3 has 16 residues. The CDR3 here is CSARVSGRSQTNEQFF. The CDR3 region has the DNA TGCAGTGCTAGGGTTAGCGGGAGGTCCCAGACCAATGAGCAGTTCTTC.

This chain joins TRBV2 and TRBJ2-1, with 8 bases matching TRBD2. The CDR3 is 14 residues long. V shed 3 bases, J shed 8 bases, and the junction held 6 bases outside the gene matches. Per germline, CDR1 SNHLY and CDR2 FYNNEI. In DNA, the CDR3 is TGTGCCAGCAGTGAGCGGGAGACTAGCGATGAGCAGTTCTTC. Amino acid sequence: CASSERETSDEQFF.

This clonotype has only a few counts. This rearrangement joins TRBV12-3 or TRBV12-4 to TRBJ2-7; TRBD1 matches 8 bases. The V segment lost 5 bases and the J segment 3 bases; nucleotides outside the gene matches: 9. The CDR3 is 15 residues long. The CDR3 sequence: CASSTRQGWNYEQYF. The CDR3 nucleotides are TGTGCCAGCAGTACCAGACAGGGGTGGAACTACGAGCAGTACTTC.

The V call is TRBV20-1, the J call TRBJ2-7, with TRBD1 identical over 9 bases. With 6 bases clipped from V and 5 bases from J, the junction kept 8 bases outside the gene matches. CDR1 and CDR2 (germline): DFQATT, SNEGSKA (reference sequence). This CDR3 contains 13 residues. The CDR3 loop reads CSAPLDRGNEQYF. The CDR3 DNA follows: TGCAGTGCACCCCTGGACAGGGGTAACGAGCAGTACTTC.

This clonotype was detected many times. J is TRBJ1-1 and V is TRBV5-1; D is ambiguous. V shed 3 bases and J shed 1 base, with 7 bases lying between them. The CDR3 has 13 residues. Germline CDR1 and CDR2: SGHRS and YFSETQ. In DNA form, the CDR3 reads TGCGCCAGCAGCTCGTCTAAGAACACTGAAGCTTTCTTT. Encoded protein: CASSSSKNTEAFF.

At least ten counts were recorded for this clonotype. The chain recombines TRBV12-3 or TRBV12-4 with TRBJ2-7; D gene ambiguous. This CDR3 comprises 14 residues. V gave up 5 bases and J gave up 1 base, with 12 bases separating them. As DNA, the CDR3 is TGTGCCAGCAGTAGGGCCCTGGGGTCCTACGAGCAGTACTTC. Translating gives CASSRALGSYEQYF.

There are many counts of this clonotype. The chain couples TRBV6-5 to TRBJ1-6; D is ambiguous. Germline V CDR1 and CDR2: MNHEY, SVGAGI. Trimming removed 9 bases at V and 4 bases at J, with 7 bases between. This CDR3 contains 12 residues. The DNA of the CDR3 is TGTGCCAGTGGACGGTATAATTCACCCCTCCACTTT. Translating gives CASGRYNSPLHF.

The chain links TRBV4-2 to TRBJ2-1; D is tentatively TRBD1 or TRBD2 (5 bases each). Germline CDR1 reads LGHNA; CDR2 reads YNFKEQ. This CDR3 spans 15 amino acids. The V end lost 3 bases, the J end lost 4 bases, and 13 bases lay between the germline ends. CDR3 coding DNA: TGTGCCAGCAGCCAGAACTTGGGGGAGTACAATGAGCAGTTCTTC. Its protein product is CASSQNLGEYNEQFF.

The V call is TRBV6-5, the J call TRBJ2-5; D is possibly TRBD1 or TRBD2 (6 bases each). V was shortened by 6 bases and J by 5 bases, with 16 bases between the two germline ends. In germline, CDR1 is MNHEY, CDR2 SVGAGI. This CDR3 comprises 14 residues. The DNA for the CDR3 is TGTGCCAGCAGCCAACCGGGGGCGCAGGAGACCCAGTACTTC. Amino acid sequence: CASSQPGAQETQYF.

This clonotype was found a few times. J is TRBJ2-7 and V is TRBV5-1; TRBD1 aligns across 7 bases. CDR1 SGHRS and CDR2 YFSETQ come from the germline V gene. V shed 4 bases, J shed 0 bases, and the junction held 13 bases outside the gene matches. The CDR3 covers 17 residues. CDR3 protein: CASSLNPPGQSSYEQYF. The CDR3 DNA is TGCGCCAGCAGCCTCAATCCCCCGGGACAGAGCTCCTACGAGCAGTACTTC.

The J gene is TRBJ2-7, the V gene TRBV5-4; a weak D match, TRBD1 (7 bases). CDR1 and CDR2 (germline): SGHNT, YYREEE (reference sequence). The CDR3 runs to 14 residues. Trimming stripped 4 bases from V and 4 bases from J, with 15 bases between. The CDR3 nucleotides read TGTGCCAGCAGCAGGGACAGAGGAGGGTACGAGCAGTACTTC. The encoded protein is CASSRDRGGYEQYF. The full variable domain, in which reference TRBV5-4 and TRBJ2-7 provide the parts outside the CDR3, is ETGVTQSPTHLIKTRGQQVTLRCSSQSGHNTVSWYQQALGQGPQFIFQYYREEENGRGNFPPRFSGLQFPNYSSELNVNALELDDSALYLCASSRDRGGYEQYFGPGTRLTVT.

The genes are TRBV5-5 and TRBJ1-4; D is undetermined. Germline-derived CDR1 and CDR2 are SGHKS and YYEKEE (reference sequence). V gave up 0 bases and J gave up 4 bases, with 7 bases separating them. CDR3 length: 14 amino acids. The CDR3 nucleotides are TGTGCCAGCAGCTTGGAAATATATAATGAAAAACTGTTTTTT. Translation: CASSLEIYNEKLFF.

The chain uses TRBV7-2 and TRBJ1-6; the D gene is possibly TRBD1 (6 bases). V was shortened by 4 bases and J by 7 bases, with 17 bases between the two germline ends. CDR1 is SGHTA, CDR2 FQGNSA, per germline. CDR3 length: 16 residues. CDR3 in DNA: TGTGCCAGCAGCTCGGCTCAGGGGTTTAGGAATTCACCCCTCCACTTT. Residues: CASSSAQGFRNSPLHF.

This chain uses TRBV30 with TRBJ2-3, with a possible D match to TRBD2 (6 bases). There are 14 residues in the CDR3. Germline lookup yields CDR1 GTSNPN and CDR2 SVGIG (reference sequence). The V end was cut by 2 bases, the J end by 2 bases, with 11 bases between. CDR3 loop: CAWSFSGATDTQYF. The CDR3 coding sequence is TGTGCCTGGAGTTTTAGCGGCGCCACAGATACGCAGTATTTT.

This clonotype appeared a few times. The chain carries TRBV9 and TRBJ1-3, with D uncertain. The V gene lost 3 bases and the J gene lost 4 bases, with 14 bases spanning the gap. The CDR3 is made up of 15 amino acids. Germline V gene sequence: CDR1 SGDLS, CDR2 YYNGEE. The CDR3 nucleotides are TGTGCCAGCAGCGCGTTAACGGCGGGGGGAAACACCATATATTTT. Translation: CASSALTAGGNTIYF.